The rows below give T cell receptor beta chains drawn from one sample of a study of cytomegalovirus exposure and HLA in healthy donors. Sequenced by immunoSEQ multiplex PCR; TCRdb stores in-frame clones only, minus some. The data show 150,000 to 200,000 clones, approximately 85% seen once. The sample was PBMCs. Source of these receptors: a girl aged 2 to 10 in good health and CMV-seropositive. Both conserved end residues are part of each CDR3. The order of the fields is J gene, clone size, V gene, CDR3 length, D gene, CDR3 protein, CDR3 DNA. The D gene is left open where the match is weak. Clone size is stated in some rows and not others, as once, few, many or a class when expanded.

j_call: TRBJ2-7
clone_size: few
v_call: TRBV9
cdr3_length: 16
d_call: -
cdr3_aa: CASSAYRLSTSNEQYF
cdr3_nt: TGTGCCAGCAGCGCATATCGACTATCCACCTCCAACGAGCAGTACTTC

j_call: TRBJ2-6
clone_size: -
v_call: TRBV19
cdr3_length: 16
d_call: -
cdr3_aa: CASSINTGSGANVLTF
cdr3_nt: TGTGCCAGTAGTATTAACACAGGCTCTGGGGCCAACGTCCTGACTTTC

j_call: TRBJ1-5
clone_size: few
v_call: TRBV6-5
cdr3_length: 14
d_call: -
cdr3_aa: CASSSYSRRQPQHF
cdr3_nt: TGTGCCAGCAGTTCATACTCCCGGAGACAGCCCCAGCATTTT

j_call: TRBJ2-1
clone_size: -
v_call: TRBV5-6
cdr3_length: 18
d_call: TRBD2
cdr3_aa: CASSFTNPLAGFYNEQFF
cdr3_nt: TGTGCCAGCAGCTTTACCAATCCGCTAGCGGGGTTTTACAATGAGCAGTTCTTC

j_call: TRBJ1-2
clone_size: few
v_call: TRBV4-1
cdr3_length: 13
d_call: -
cdr3_aa: CASSQVSEEGYTF
cdr3_nt: TGCGCCAGCAGCCAAGTCTCTGAAGAGGGCTACACCTTC

j_call: TRBJ2-5
clone_size: -
v_call: TRBV13
cdr3_length: 13
d_call: -
cdr3_aa: CASSLEGAETQYF
cdr3_nt: TGTGCCAGCAGCTTGGAGGGGGCAGAGACCCAGTACTTC

j_call: TRBJ1-1
clone_size: -
v_call: TRBV5-1
cdr3_length: 12
d_call: -
cdr3_aa: CASTGGGTEAFF
cdr3_nt: TGCGCCAGCACCGGGGGGGGTACTGAAGCTTTCTTT

j_call: TRBJ2-3
clone_size: once
v_call: TRBV5-4
cdr3_length: 15
d_call: -
cdr3_aa: CASSLDQRNTDTQYF
cdr3_nt: TGTGCCAGCAGCTTGGATCAGCGGAACACAGATACGCAGTATTTT

j_call: TRBJ2-1
clone_size: -
v_call: TRBV7-9
cdr3_length: 13
d_call: -
cdr3_aa: CAMRGTQDNEQFF
cdr3_nt: TGTGCCATGCGAGGGACTCAGGACAATGAGCAGTTCTTC

j_call: TRBJ1-2
clone_size: -
v_call: TRBV15
cdr3_length: 12
d_call: -
cdr3_aa: CATSRTREGYTF
cdr3_nt: TGTGCCACCAGCAGGACAAGAGAAGGCTACACCTTC

j_call: TRBJ2-3
clone_size: -
v_call: TRBV30
cdr3_length: 16
d_call: TRBD2
cdr3_aa: CACCRGTSGDTDTQYF
cdr3_nt: TGTGCCTGTTGCCGGGGGACTAGCGGAGACACAGATACGCAGTATTTT

j_call: TRBJ2-1
clone_size: -
v_call: TRBV9
cdr3_length: 16
d_call: TRBD2
cdr3_aa: CASSAFTGRENNEQFF
cdr3_nt: TGTGCCAGCAGCGCCTTCACGGGGCGGGAGAACAATGAGCAGTTCTTC

j_call: TRBJ2-1
clone_size: -
v_call: TRBV25-1
cdr3_length: 14
d_call: TRBD2
cdr3_aa: CASHSGGPGNEQFF
cdr3_nt: TGTGCCAGCCATTCGGGGGGACCGGGGAATGAGCAGTTCTTC

j_call: TRBJ1-2
clone_size: -
v_call: TRBV10-3
cdr3_length: 16
d_call: -
cdr3_aa: CAISESTPGATYGYTF
cdr3_nt: TGTGCCATCAGTGAGTCGACACCAGGGGCTACCTATGGCTACACCTTC

j_call: TRBJ1-4
clone_size: -
v_call: TRBV10-3
cdr3_length: 16
d_call: -
cdr3_aa: CAISVKQASTNEKLFF
cdr3_nt: TGTGCCATCAGTGTTAAACAGGCCTCAACTAATGAAAAACTGTTTTTT

j_call: TRBJ2-3
clone_size: -
v_call: TRBV30
cdr3_length: 11
d_call: -
cdr3_aa: CAWSSADTQYF
cdr3_nt: TGTGCCTGGTCGAGCGCAGATACGCAGTATTTT

j_call: TRBJ2-7
clone_size: few
v_call: TRBV18
cdr3_length: 13
d_call: -
cdr3_aa: CASSPGNVYEQYF
cdr3_nt: TGTGCCAGCTCACCCGGGAACGTCTACGAGCAGTACTTC

j_call: TRBJ2-7
clone_size: -
v_call: TRBV14
cdr3_length: 17
d_call: -
cdr3_aa: CASSPLQGQRSSYEQYF
cdr3_nt: TGTGCCAGCAGCCCCCTCCAAGGACAGAGGAGCTCCTACGAGCAGTACTTC

j_call: TRBJ2-1
clone_size: -
v_call: TRBV6-4
cdr3_length: 14
d_call: -
cdr3_aa: CASSDSVDHNEQFF
cdr3_nt: TGTGCCAGCAGTGATTCGGTAGATCACAATGAGCAGTTCTTC

j_call: TRBJ1-1
clone_size: once
v_call: TRBV30
cdr3_length: 12
d_call: -
cdr3_aa: CALSPDTREAFF
cdr3_nt: TGTGCCTTATCCCCGGACACTCGAGAAGCTTTCTTT

j_call: TRBJ2-1
clone_size: -
v_call: TRBV5-1
cdr3_length: 13
d_call: -
cdr3_aa: CASSLLGSNEQFF
cdr3_nt: TGCGCCAGCAGCTTGCTTGGCTCGAATGAGCAGTTCTTC

j_call: TRBJ2-6
clone_size: -
v_call: TRBV30
cdr3_length: 14
d_call: -
cdr3_aa: CACSEGAGANVLTF
cdr3_nt: TGTGCCTGTTCAGAGGGAGCCGGGGCCAACGTCCTGACTTTC

j_call: TRBJ2-2
clone_size: few
v_call: TRBV5-1
cdr3_length: 15
d_call: -
cdr3_aa: CASRPGLTNTGELFF
cdr3_nt: TGCGCCAGCAGACCGGGACTGACCAACACCGGGGAGCTGTTTTTT

j_call: TRBJ1-4
clone_size: few
v_call: TRBV6-4
cdr3_length: 14
d_call: -
cdr3_aa: CASLMRAGNEKLFF
cdr3_nt: TGTGCCAGCCTTATGAGGGCCGGTAATGAAAAACTGTTTTTT

j_call: TRBJ1-2
clone_size: -
v_call: TRBV28
cdr3_length: 14
d_call: TRBD1
cdr3_aa: CASSLVGGAHGYTF
cdr3_nt: TGTGCCAGCAGTTTGGTAGGGGGCGCCCATGGCTACACCTTC

j_call: TRBJ2-4
clone_size: -
v_call: TRBV5-1
cdr3_length: 13
d_call: -
cdr3_aa: CASSVYQGNIQYF
cdr3_nt: TGCGCCAGCAGCGTGTATCAGGGAAACATTCAGTACTTC

j_call: TRBJ1-1
clone_size: once
v_call: TRBV21-1
cdr3_length: 15
d_call: -
cdr3_aa: CASSKENRGNTEAFF
cdr3_nt: TGTGCCAGCAGCAAAGAGAATCGGGGGAACACTGAAGCTTTCTTT

j_call: TRBJ2-1
clone_size: -
v_call: TRBV4-1
cdr3_length: 15
d_call: TRBD2
cdr3_aa: CASSQVPGLENEQFF
cdr3_nt: TGCGCCAGCAGCCAAGTACCGGGACTAGAAAATGAGCAGTTCTTC

j_call: TRBJ2-2
clone_size: -
v_call: TRBV7-9
cdr3_length: 17
d_call: -
cdr3_aa: CASSLDFQGSNTGELFF
cdr3_nt: TGTGCCAGCAGCTTAGACTTCCAGGGGTCCAACACCGGGGAGCTGTTTTTT

j_call: TRBJ1-5
clone_size: -
v_call: TRBV2
cdr3_length: 15
d_call: TRBD1
cdr3_aa: CASSGQGWGNQPQHF
cdr3_nt: TGTGCCAGCAGCGGACAGGGATGGGGCAATCAGCCCCAGCATTTT

j_call: TRBJ2-6
clone_size: few
v_call: TRBV4-1
cdr3_length: 15
d_call: -
cdr3_aa: CASNLFSSGANVLTF
cdr3_nt: TGCGCCAGCAACTTATTTAGCTCTGGGGCCAACGTCCTGACTTTC

j_call: TRBJ1-1
clone_size: -
v_call: TRBV28
cdr3_length: 15
d_call: -
cdr3_aa: CASSLSSWKNTEAFF
cdr3_nt: TGTGCCAGCAGTTTGAGTAGCTGGAAGAACACTGAAGCTTTCTTT

j_call: TRBJ2-1
clone_size: -
v_call: TRBV7-6
cdr3_length: 16
d_call: TRBD1
cdr3_aa: CASSLVSTGTYNEQFF
cdr3_nt: TGTGCCAGCAGCTTAGTCTCGACAGGGACCTACAATGAGCAGTTCTTC

j_call: TRBJ2-2
clone_size: -
v_call: TRBV28
cdr3_length: 15
d_call: TRBD1
cdr3_aa: CASSGTGGRAGELFF
cdr3_nt: TGTGCCAGCAGTGGGACAGGGGGTAGGGCCGGGGAGCTGTTTTTT

j_call: TRBJ2-5
clone_size: -
v_call: TRBV2
cdr3_length: 11
d_call: -
cdr3_aa: CASVGGETQYF
cdr3_nt: TGTGCCAGCGTGGGGGGAGAGACCCAGTACTTC

j_call: TRBJ1-1
clone_size: few
v_call: TRBV30
cdr3_length: 12
d_call: -
cdr3_aa: CAWSLGVTEAFF
cdr3_nt: TGTGCCTGGAGTCTAGGGGTCACTGAAGCTTTCTTT

j_call: TRBJ2-7
clone_size: -
v_call: TRBV7-8
cdr3_length: 16
d_call: TRBD2
cdr3_aa: CASSPLLAGFSYEQYF
cdr3_nt: TGTGCCAGCAGCCCCCTACTAGCGGGATTCTCCTACGAGCAGTACTTC

j_call: TRBJ2-6
clone_size: -
v_call: TRBV30
cdr3_length: 17
d_call: -
cdr3_aa: CAWSVFTSVSGANVLTF
cdr3_nt: TGTGCCTGGAGTGTATTTACGTCGGTCTCTGGGGCCAACGTCCTGACTTTC

j_call: TRBJ1-1
clone_size: -
v_call: TRBV29-1
cdr3_length: 13
d_call: -
cdr3_aa: CSVDRAGRTEAFF
cdr3_nt: TGCAGCGTTGACAGGGCGGGGAGGACTGAAGCTTTCTTT

j_call: TRBJ2-1
clone_size: -
v_call: TRBV7-9
cdr3_length: 17
d_call: TRBD2
cdr3_aa: CASSSSGLAGVEGEQFF
cdr3_nt: TGTGCCAGCAGCTCCAGCGGACTAGCGGGAGTAGAGGGTGAGCAGTTCTTC

j_call: TRBJ2-5
clone_size: once
v_call: TRBV9
cdr3_length: 14
d_call: -
cdr3_aa: CASSDGIGRETQYF
cdr3_nt: TGTGCCAGCAGCGACGGGATCGGCAGGGAGACCCAGTACTTC

j_call: TRBJ2-2
clone_size: once
v_call: TRBV5-1
cdr3_length: 14
d_call: -
cdr3_aa: CASSLLAGSGELFF
cdr3_nt: TGCGCCAGCAGCTTGTTGGCGGGATCCGGGGAGCTGTTTTTT

j_call: TRBJ2-7
clone_size: -
v_call: TRBV6-7
cdr3_length: 18
d_call: TRBD1
cdr3_aa: CASSTNWTGGERGYEQYF
cdr3_nt: TGTGCCAGCAGTACGAATTGGACAGGGGGCGAACGAGGCTACGAGCAGTACTTC

j_call: TRBJ2-1
clone_size: -
v_call: TRBV30
cdr3_length: 15
d_call: -
cdr3_aa: CACTEGAVVHNEQFF
cdr3_nt: TGTGCCTGTACGGAGGGGGCGGTTGTCCACAATGAGCAGTTCTTC

j_call: TRBJ1-1
clone_size: -
v_call: TRBV20-1
cdr3_length: 11
d_call: -
cdr3_aa: CSASSNTEAFF
cdr3_nt: TGCAGTGCTTCGTCGAACACTGAAGCTTTCTTT

j_call: TRBJ1-5
clone_size: -
v_call: TRBV13
cdr3_length: 15
d_call: TRBD1
cdr3_aa: CASSAGRTGQAPQHF
cdr3_nt: TGTGCCAGCAGCGCAGGCCGGACAGGACAAGCACCCCAGCATTTT

j_call: TRBJ1-5
clone_size: -
v_call: TRBV28
cdr3_length: 14
d_call: -
cdr3_aa: CASSSWGYNQPQHF
cdr3_nt: TGTGCCAGCAGTTCTTGGGGCTACAATCAGCCCCAGCATTTT

j_call: TRBJ1-2
clone_size: -
v_call: TRBV5-1
cdr3_length: 14
d_call: -
cdr3_aa: CASRRDQGMDGYTF
cdr3_nt: TGCGCCAGCAGGAGGGACCAGGGGATGGATGGCTACACCTTC

j_call: TRBJ2-5
clone_size: -
v_call: TRBV19
cdr3_length: 13
d_call: TRBD1
cdr3_aa: CASGQGFRQTQYF
cdr3_nt: TGTGCCAGTGGACAGGGGTTCAGGCAGACCCAGTACTTC

j_call: TRBJ2-3
clone_size: -
v_call: TRBV30
cdr3_length: 14
d_call: TRBD2
cdr3_aa: CAWKLTGGPGRRYF
cdr3_nt: TGTGCCTGGAAGTTAACGGGAGGGCCGGGCCGGAGGTATTTT

j_call: TRBJ1-2
clone_size: -
v_call: TRBV6-5
cdr3_length: 13
d_call: TRBD1
cdr3_aa: CASRIPGGYGYTF
cdr3_nt: TGTGCCAGTCGGATCCCAGGGGGCTATGGCTACACCTTC

j_call: TRBJ2-2
clone_size: -
v_call: TRBV18
cdr3_length: 15
d_call: TRBD1
cdr3_aa: CASSSQGANTGELFF
cdr3_nt: TGTGCCAGCTCATCACAGGGGGCCAACACCGGGGAGCTGTTTTTT

j_call: TRBJ2-5
clone_size: -
v_call: TRBV27
cdr3_length: 15
d_call: TRBD2
cdr3_aa: CASSLWGLAGETQYF
cdr3_nt: TGTGCCAGCAGTTTATGGGGACTAGCGGGAGAGACCCAGTACTTC

j_call: TRBJ1-5
clone_size: -
v_call: TRBV7-9
cdr3_length: 16
d_call: TRBD1
cdr3_aa: CASSLEQGAGNQPQHF
cdr3_nt: TGTGCCAGCAGCTTAGAACAGGGGGCCGGCAATCAGCCCCAGCATTTT

j_call: TRBJ2-2
clone_size: -
v_call: TRBV5-7
cdr3_length: 16
d_call: TRBD1
cdr3_aa: CAGVGQGASGTGELFF
cdr3_nt: TGTGCTGGGGTAGGACAGGGGGCATCGGGGACCGGGGAGCTGTTTTTT

j_call: TRBJ1-1
clone_size: -
v_call: TRBV5-6
cdr3_length: 15
d_call: -
cdr3_aa: CASSLEVSGSTEAFF
cdr3_nt: TGTGCCAGCAGCTTGGAAGTAAGCGGGAGCACTGAAGCTTTCTTT

j_call: TRBJ1-5
clone_size: once
v_call: TRBV2
cdr3_length: 15
d_call: TRBD1
cdr3_aa: CASRRQGSSGQPQHF
cdr3_nt: TGTGCCAGCAGAAGACAGGGGTCGTCGGGTCAGCCCCAGCATTTT

j_call: TRBJ2-2
clone_size: -
v_call: TRBV6-1
cdr3_length: 17
d_call: -
cdr3_aa: CASSETRGIANTGELFF
cdr3_nt: TGTGCCAGCAGTGAAACCAGGGGCATTGCGAACACCGGGGAGCTGTTTTTT

j_call: TRBJ2-6
clone_size: -
v_call: TRBV30
cdr3_length: 16
d_call: TRBD1
cdr3_aa: CAWTTGLSSGANVLTF
cdr3_nt: TGTGCCTGGACGACAGGGTTAAGCTCTGGGGCCAACGTCCTGACTTTC